This TCR beta chain emerged from a study of T cells in Graves' hyperthyroidism and ophthalmopathy. V shed 4 bases and J 5 bases; nucleotides not matched to a gene: 6. CDR1 is SQVTM and CDR2 is ANQGSEA in the germline V gene. The CDR3 length is 13 residues. The study included ophthalmopathy patients with Clinical Activity Score at least 3, NOSPECS grade at least 4 and duration under 3 months. Study conclusions and caveats: Most expanded thyroid clonotypes above 0.001 recurred in blood.

Using RNA transcripts as the source, TCR beta CDR3 regions were amplified. The HTBI set primed first-round TCR CDR3 RT-PCR. One entry per CDR3 protein results from TCRdb running MiXCR on the multiplex PCR reads. The sample has around 530,000 distinct CDR3 sequences; roughly 17% are singletons. In regard to this clonotype: Its antigen is currently unknown.

This receptor was obtained from a woman younger than 35 with Graves' ophthalmopathy. Sequencing was performed on blood. The chain has TRBV29-1 and TRBJ1-1; 8 positions agree with TRBD1. The CDR3 nucleotides read TGCAGCGTTGTGGGACAGGAGGATACTGAAGCTTTCTTT. Encoded protein: CSVVGQEDTEAFF.